This T cell receptor (beta chain) was profiled in a study of T cell clonality in common variable immunodeficiency. Blood samples were heparinized, 5 to 8 ml per donor. This clone was detected ten times or more. As yet, its antigen is unknown. The read comes to an end 3 residues before the CDR3 does, leaving the germline J gene to fill in the end. Trimming took 4 bases from V and 6 from J, leaving 20 bases between them. In germline, CDR1 is DFQATT, CDR2 SNEGSKA (reference sequence). This CDR3 has 15 amino acids. Sequencing input was equivalent genomic DNA from CVID and controls. Generated by immunoSEQ multiplex PCR, the TCRdb table keeps only in-frame clones and is missing some. This set yields about 35,000 clones and no singletons; the top ten hold 9.5%. Overall study results and limits: Common variable immunodeficiency TCR beta sequences reportedly had fewer deletions and N-nucleotide insertions.

This receptor was taken from a person between 18 and 75 years old in good health. Sequences were obtained from peripheral blood mononuclear cells. The gene calls are TRBV20-1 and TRBJ2-3; D not certain. The CDR3 DNA, read in part, is TGCAGTGCTATAGTATTGACACCCCCGAGGGATACG. Translated: CSAIVLTPPRDT. The whole CDR3 protein is CSAIVLTPPRDTQYF.